The 6 T cell receptor beta chains below come from one sample, sequenced in a study of cytomegalovirus exposure and HLA in healthy donors. 13 Jbeta primers and 60 Vbeta primers were used for the PCR. TCRdb's table, derived via immunoSEQ multiplex PCR, lists solely in-frame clones and lacks some. This repertoire comprises just over 200,000 clones; its ten largest clones make up around 1.1%. The sequencing input was PBMCs. The receptors were gathered from a girl aged 2 to 10 in good health and CMV-seropositive.

This chain connects TRBV19 to TRBJ1-5, with D possibly being TRBD1 (6 bases). The germline CDR1 and CDR2 sequences are LNHDA and SQIVND (reference sequence). V lost 7 bases, J lost 4 bases, and 17 bases lay in between. This CDR3 is 15 amino acids long. In nucleotides, the CDR3 is TGTGCCAGTATGTTGGGACACATTTATAATCAGCCCCAGCATTTT. Translation: CASMLGHIYNQPQHF.

The chain joins TRBV7-9 to TRBJ2-7; 13 positions agree with TRBD2. This CDR3 is 16 amino acids long. Per the germline V gene, CDR1 is SEHNR and CDR2 is FQNEAQ (reference sequence). The V gene end was trimmed by 6 bases and the J gene end by 3 bases; junction bases not matched to a gene: 8. This CDR3 is CASSSSGTSGIYEQYF. The CDR3 bases are TGTGCCAGCAGTTCATCCGGGACTAGCGGGATCTACGAGCAGTACTTC.

The chain carries TRBV7-8 and TRBJ2-1; no clear D. The V end was cut by 2 bases, the J end by 7 bases, with 9 bases between. CDR1 SGHVS and CDR2 FQNEAQ come from the germline V gene. This CDR3 contains 13 residues. The CDR3 protein is CASSLSPSNEQFF. CDR3 DNA sequence: TGTGCCAGCAGCTTATCGCCCAGTAATGAGCAGTTCTTC. Together with reference TRBV7-8 and TRBJ2-1, the CDR3 gives the full variable domain: GAGVSQSPRYKVAKRGQDVALRCDPISGHVSLFWYQQALGQGPEFLTYFQNEAQLDKSGLPSDRFFAERPEGSVSTLKIQRTQQEDSAVYLCASSLSPSNEQFFGPGTRLTVL.

The V call is TRBV28, the J call TRBJ1-5, with 9 bases lining up with TRBD1. Trimming at V came to 3 bases and at J to 6 bases, leaving 3 bases not matched to a gene. The CDR3 loop spans 14 amino acids. Per the germline V gene, CDR1 is MDHEN and CDR2 is SYDVKM. The CDR3 DNA reads as TGTGCCAGCAGTTTGGGACAGGGAAGTCAGCCCCAGCATTTT. Translation: CASSLGQGSQPQHF.

The V and J genes are TRBV6-1 and TRBJ1-1; D ambiguous. Germline loops: CDR1 MNHNS, CDR2 SASEGT. Between the trimmed V and J ends, which lost 3 bases and 11 bases, there was a span of 10 bases. The CDR3 is 11 amino acids. The DNA for the CDR3 is TGTGCCAGCAGTGAGACGCCGAGGGCTTTCTTT. It encodes CASSETPRAFF.

This rearrangement joins TRBV7-9 to TRBJ2-3, with a tentative D call TRBD2 (5 bases). The ends were cut back, 3 bases at V and 3 bases at J, with 19 bases in the middle. Germline CDR1 is SEHNR and CDR2 is FQNEAQ (reference sequence). The CDR3 spans 17 residues. The CDR3, as DNA: TGTGCCAGCAGCTTCCCTAAGGGTGGGAGTGGGACAGATACGCAGTATTTT. Translated: CASSFPKGGSGTDTQYF. Filled out from reference TRBV7-9 and TRBJ2-3, the complete variable domain reads DTGVSQNPRHKITKRGQNVTFRCDPISEHNRLYWYRQTLGQGPEFLTYFQNEAQLEKSRLLSDRFSAERPKGSFSTLEIQRTEQGDSAMYLCASSFPKGGSGTDTQYFGPGTRLTVL.